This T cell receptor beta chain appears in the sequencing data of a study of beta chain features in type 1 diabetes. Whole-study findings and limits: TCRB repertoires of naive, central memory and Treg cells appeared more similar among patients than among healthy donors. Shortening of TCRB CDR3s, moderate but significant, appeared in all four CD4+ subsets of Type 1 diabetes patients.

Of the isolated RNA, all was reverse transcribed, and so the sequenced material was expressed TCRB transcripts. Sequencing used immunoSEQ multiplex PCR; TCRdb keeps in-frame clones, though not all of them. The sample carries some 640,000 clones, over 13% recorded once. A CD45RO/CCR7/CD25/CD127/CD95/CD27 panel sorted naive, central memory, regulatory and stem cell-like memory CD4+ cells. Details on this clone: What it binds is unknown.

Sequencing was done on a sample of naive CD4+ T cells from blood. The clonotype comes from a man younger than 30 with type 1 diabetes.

The CDR3 is CASSDRVSSGANVLTF. The CDR3 DNA sequence: TGTGCCAGCAGTGACAGGGTTAGCTCTGGGGCCAACGTCCTGACTTTC. The chain combines TRBV2 with TRBJ2-6; TRBD1 is a possible D gene (5 bases). Germline assignment: CDR1 SNHLY and CDR2 FYNNEI. CDR3 length: 16 residues. Trimming removed 3 bases at V and 0 bases at J, with 9 bases between.